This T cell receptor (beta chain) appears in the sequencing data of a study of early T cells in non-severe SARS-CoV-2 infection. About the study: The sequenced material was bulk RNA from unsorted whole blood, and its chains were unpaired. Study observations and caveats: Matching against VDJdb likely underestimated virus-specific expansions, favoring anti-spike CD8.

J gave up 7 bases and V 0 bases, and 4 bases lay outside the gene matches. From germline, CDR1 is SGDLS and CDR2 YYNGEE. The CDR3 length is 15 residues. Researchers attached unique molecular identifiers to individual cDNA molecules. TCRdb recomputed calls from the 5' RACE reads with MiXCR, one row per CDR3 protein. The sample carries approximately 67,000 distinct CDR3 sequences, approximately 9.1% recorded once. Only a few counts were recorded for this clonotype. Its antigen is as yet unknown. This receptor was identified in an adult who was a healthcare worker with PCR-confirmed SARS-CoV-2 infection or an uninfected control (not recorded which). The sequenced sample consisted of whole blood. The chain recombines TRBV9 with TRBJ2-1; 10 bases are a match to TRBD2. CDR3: CASSVVTSGANEQFF. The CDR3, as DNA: TGTGCCAGCAGCGTAGTTACTAGCGGGGCTAATGAGCAGTTCTTC.